Below are 21 T cell receptor beta chains sequenced from a single sample in a study of blood T cell repertoires in COVID-19. Assay: immunoSEQ multiplex PCR; the TCRdb copy retains only in-frame clones and omits some. Altogether 150,000 to 200,000 clones are present, around 85% being singletons, with the ten largest covering less than 3.5%. Specimen: peripheral blood. These receptor sequences come from a human donor with acute or convalescent COVID-19. The donor label of this sample is uncertain.

V is TRBV28 and J is TRBJ1-1; D is unclear. This CDR3 has 15 amino acids. The V gene's germline CDR1 is MDHEN and CDR2 SYDVKM. Trimming cost V 7 bases and J 0 bases, with 15 bases left between them. The CDR3 here is CASTGPPAVNTEAFF. The CDR3 DNA follows: TGTGCCAGCACCGGTCCCCCTGCTGTGAACACTGAAGCTTTCTTT.

This rearrangement joins TRBV19 to TRBJ2-5; maybe TRBD1 (6 bases). V lost 10 bases to trimming and J lost 5 bases, with 29 bases between them. Looked up from germline, CDR1 is LNHDA and CDR2 is SQIVND (reference sequence). CDR3 length: 17 amino acids. Here the CDR3 reads CATLFPSAEVRGETQYF. CDR3 DNA: TGTGCCACCTTATTCCCCTCGGCCGAGGTGAGGGGGGAGACCCAGTACTTC.

This clone was found once. This rearrangement joins TRBV18 to TRBJ2-3, with 10 bases aligning to TRBD2. The ends lost 4 bases at V and 3 bases at J; junction bases unmatched: 7. From germline, CDR1 is KGHSH and CDR2 LQKENI. The CDR3 consists of 16 residues. As DNA, the CDR3 is TGTGCCAGCTCACTCAAGATAGCGGGGGGAACAGATACGCAGTATTTT. It translates to CASSLKIAGGTDTQYF.

Only one count was recorded for this clone. This chain connects TRBV18 to TRBJ2-2; the match to TRBD1 covers 7 bases. The length of the CDR3 is 14 residues. Germline assignment: CDR1 KGHSH and CDR2 LQKENI. After removal of 3 bases from V and 5 bases from J, the junction contained 3 bases not matched to a gene. This CDR3 is CASSPGQITGELFF. CDR3 bases: TGTGCCAGCTCACCGGGACAGATAACCGGGGAGCTGTTTTTT.

V is TRBV3-1 (or the pseudogene TRBV3-2) and J is TRBJ1-2, with 7 nucleotides matching TRBD1. This CDR3 has 14 amino acids. The V gene's germline CDR1 is LGHDT and CDR2 YNNKEL (reference sequence). V was clipped by 6 bases and J by 3 bases; unmatched bases: 7. The CDR3 is CASSRSQGDYGYTF. CDR3 coding DNA: TGTGCCAGCAGTCGTTCTCAGGGGGACTATGGCTACACCTTC.

The gene calls are TRBV14 and TRBJ2-2; 10 bases match TRBD2. This CDR3 comprises 16 residues. J lost 1 base, V lost 4 bases, and 3 bases had no gene match. The germline V gene has CDR1 SGHDN and CDR2 FVKESK. The CDR3: CASSLRLAGNTGELFF. For the CDR3, the DNA is TGTGCCAGCAGCCTCAGACTAGCGGGGAACACCGGGGAGCTGTTTTTT.

The rearrangement uses TRBV9 and TRBJ1-4; unclear D gene. The CDR3 has 14 residues. Germline-derived CDR1 and CDR2 are SGDLS and YYNGEE. The V end was cut by 3 bases, the J end by 3 bases, with 9 bases between. For the CDR3, the DNA is TGTGCCAGCAGCGACAGTGTCTCTAATGAAAAACTGTTTTTT. Translation gives CASSDSVSNEKLFF.

V gene TRBV3-1 (or the pseudogene TRBV3-2) combines with J gene TRBJ1-4; tentatively, D is TRBD1 (5 bases). There are 14 residues in the CDR3. V lost 1 base and J 13 bases, leaving 16 bases between the germline ends. Germline CDR1 is LGHDT and CDR2 is YNNKEL (reference sequence). The CDR3 bases are TGTGCCAGCAGCCAAGGGGGGGACGGCATGAGACTGTTTTTT. This sequence encodes CASSQGGDGMRLFF.

The rearrangement joins TRBV5-1 to TRBJ2-2, with D maybe TRBD2 (5 bases). The length of the CDR3 is 13 residues. V lost 3 bases, J lost 3 bases, and 6 bases lay in between. Germline-derived CDR1 and CDR2 are SGHRS and YFSETQ. The chain's CDR3 is CASSYGDTGELFF. The CDR3 bases are TGCGCCAGCAGCTACGGGGACACCGGGGAGCTGTTTTTT.

This clone showed up just once. The chain recombines TRBV14 with TRBJ2-2; D unresolved. V was pared by 4 bases and J by 4 bases, with 16 bases between. The CDR3 is made up of 16 amino acids. Germline V lookup: CDR1 SGHDN, CDR2 FVKESK. This CDR3 is CASSLSGLLSTGELFF. As DNA, the CDR3 is TGTGCCAGCAGCCTTTCTGGGCTACTTTCCACCGGGGAGCTGTTTTTT.

This chain joins TRBV11-3 and TRBJ2-5; 7 bases fit TRBD1. The CDR3 spans 15 residues. Unmatched junction bases numbered 9, after V lost 4 bases and J lost 4 bases. CDR1 and CDR2 (germline): SGHNT, YENEEA. This CDR3 reads CASSSRQGVVETQYF. In DNA, the CDR3 is TGTGCCAGCAGCTCCCGACAGGGAGTAGTAGAGACCCAGTACTTC.

This clone has only one observation. This CDR3 reads CASSLSGQLEQYF. The CDR3 coding sequence is TGTGCCAGCAGCTTAAGCGGACAGTTAGAGCAGTACTTC. The chain uses TRBV7-3 and TRBJ2-7; tentatively, D is TRBD1 (6 bases). Looked up from germline, CDR1 is SGHTA and CDR2 is FQGTGA. Trimming cost V 1 base and J 7 bases, with 11 bases left between them. The length of the CDR3 is 13 residues.

The gene calls are TRBV18 and TRBJ2-1, with a tentative D call TRBD2 (5 bases). Germline CDR1 reads KGHSH; CDR2 reads LQKENI. CDR3 length: 14 amino acids. The V end was cut by 1 base, the J end by 10 bases, with 14 bases between. This CDR3 reads CASSPLSRSGEQFF. The CDR3 DNA sequence: TGTGCCAGCTCACCACTCTCGAGATCGGGAGAGCAGTTCTTC.

The V gene is TRBV2, the J gene TRBJ2-7; a possible D gene is TRBD1 (5 bases). Per germline, CDR1 SNHLY and CDR2 FYNNEI. V lost 7 bases, J lost 7 bases, and 17 bases lay in between. The CDR3 has 13 amino acids. CDR3 sequence: CASKLQVPGEQYF. The CDR3 DNA follows: TGTGCCAGCAAACTACAGGTACCGGGTGAGCAGTACTTC.

The chain uses TRBV5-4 and TRBJ2-7; weak D call: TRBD2 (6 bases). Germline CDR1 reads SGHNT; CDR2 reads YYREEE (reference sequence). The V and J ends lost 4 bases and 4 bases respectively, with 12 bases between them. The CDR3 runs 13 residues. The CDR3 nucleotides read TGTGCCAGCAGCCGGGACTTTAGGTACGAGCAGTACTTC. It is translated as CASSRDFRYEQYF.

J is TRBJ2-5 and V is TRBV6-5; 10 nucleotides align to TRBD2. The junction had 6 bases not matched to a gene; V was cut back by 0 bases and J by 5 bases. This CDR3 region has 16 residues. Germline CDR1 reads MNHEY; CDR2 reads SVGAGI. In DNA form, the CDR3 reads TGTGCCAGCAGTTACTCCTCTAGCGGGGGTCGGGAGACCCAGTACTTC. Residues: CASSYSSSGGRETQYF.

The rearrangement links TRBV5-8 to TRBJ1-2, with 9 bases lining up with TRBD1. The germline CDR1 and CDR2 sequences are SGHTS and YDEGEE. The CDR3 loop spans 15 amino acids. V shed 5 bases and J 13 bases; nucleotides not matched to a gene: 18. The CDR3 is CASSFQTRDRAPSTF. In nucleotides, the CDR3 is TGTGCCAGCAGTTTTCAAACCCGGGACAGGGCTCCTTCCACCTTC.

The chain employs TRBV7-6 and TRBJ2-1, with a tentative D call TRBD1 (6 bases). The CDR3 has 15 amino acids. Germline V lookup: CDR1 SGHVS, CDR2 FNYEAQ. Trimming stripped 2 bases from V and 3 bases from J, with 11 bases between. The CDR3, as DNA: TGTGCCAGCAGCTTACCAGGGGTCCACTACAATGAGCAGTTCTTC. Its protein product is CASSLPGVHYNEQFF.

As concerns this clone: An end of the junction differs from the germline gene, which may be a read error. V usage is TRBV5-4 and J usage is TRBJ1-4; D is possibly TRBD1 (6 bases). The CDR3 length is 15 residues. CDR1 is SGHNT and CDR2 is YYREEE in the germline V gene (reference sequence). The CDR3 DNA is TGTGCCAGCAGGGAACAGGGACTACTTAATGGAAAACTGTTTTTT. Translating gives CASREQGLLNGKLFF.

The chain links TRBV2 to TRBJ1-2, with TRBD1 as a possible D gene (5 bases). The germline gives CDR1 SNHLY, CDR2 FYNNEI. The ends were cut back, 7 bases at V and 4 bases at J, with 22 bases in the middle. The CDR3 runs to 16 residues. The CDR3 DNA is TGTGCCAGCACCGAAAGGCAGCAGGGAAGGTCCTATGGCTACACCTTC. It encodes CASTERQQGRSYGYTF.

The chain employs TRBV5-4 and TRBJ2-7; 8 nucleotides line up with TRBD2. Per germline, CDR1 SGHNT and CDR2 YYREEE (reference sequence). The J segment lost 2 bases and the V segment lost 0 bases, leaving 4 bases of the junction unmatched. The CDR3 consists of 15 residues. DNA of the CDR3: TGTGCCAGCAGCTTGGATGGCGGGGGGACCTACGAGCAGTACTTC. Protein sequence: CASSLDGGGTYEQYF.